This T cell receptor (beta chain) was sequenced for a study of radiotherapy plus CTLA-4 blockade in lung cancer. Study in general: Objective responses were observed in around 17% of patients, and disease control was achieved by around 31%.

Findings and limits, study-wide: In blood, tumor-derived TCR clones expanded after radiotherapy plus ipilimumab. In blood, early T cell clone dynamics reportedly predicted response best, together with interferon-beta.

This clone is a singleton in its sample. As yet, its antigen is unknown. Trimming pared 0 bases from V and 6 bases from J, leaving 5 bases between. The CDR3 consists of 11 residues. CDR1 and CDR2 from the germline V gene are DFQATT and SNEGSKA (reference sequence). Sequencing used immunoSEQ multiplex PCR; TCRdb keeps in-frame clones, though not all of them. The sample has about 50,000 clones, almost 85% seen once. Focal radiation was given together with CTLA-4 blockade (ipilimumab) to patients with chemo-refractory metastatic non-small-cell lung cancer. V gene TRBV20-1 combines with J gene TRBJ1-1; D not resolved. The clonotype comes from a human donor with non-small cell lung cancer whose response to radiotherapy plus ipilimumab could not be evaluated. The starting material was peripheral blood, obtained from a patient treated with radiotherapy plus ipilimumab. The CDR3 protein is CSARDQAEAFF. CDR3 DNA sequence: TGCAGTGCTAGAGATCAGGCTGAAGCTTTCTTT.